Listed here are 2 T cell receptor beta chains from one sample, sequenced in a study of cytomegalovirus exposure and HLA in healthy donors. The PCR had 60 Vbeta and 13 Jbeta primers. Sequencing used immunoSEQ multiplex PCR; TCRdb keeps in-frame clones, though not all of them. The repertoire holds roughly 300,000 clones, roughly 89% seen once, with 3% to 4% in the top ten. Sample: PBMCs. These receptors were taken from a man aged 40-50 years in good health and CMV-seropositive.

This chain joins TRBV7-2 and TRBJ2-2; perhaps TRBD2 as D (5 bases). V dropped 2 bases and J dropped 7 bases, with 11 bases sitting between them. The germline V gene has CDR1 SGHTA and CDR2 FQGNSA. The CDR3 contains 14 residues. In nucleotides, the CDR3 is TGTGCCAGCAGCTTATTACTAGTCGGCGGGGAGCTGTTTTTT. This translates into CASSLLLVGGELFF.

The rearrangement joins TRBV27 to TRBJ2-5; TRBD1 is a possible D gene (8 bases). From germline, CDR1 is MNHEY and CDR2 SMNVEV (reference sequence). This CDR3 has 16 residues. Trimming took 6 bases from V and 4 from J, leaving 21 bases between them. The CDR3 is CASSPQQGGIGETQYF. The CDR3 DNA is TGTGCCAGCAGCCCACAACAGGGGGGGATCGGAGAGACCCAGTACTTC.